This TCR beta chain is drawn from a study of vaccination and CD4 T cells after COVID-19. As for treatment: roughly 10-day PBMC culture with coronavirus spike peptide pools or control peptides (ViraFEST assay). It was before the COVID-19 pandemic (2011-2018) that the unexposed donor's CD4+ T cells were collected. The CDR3 length is 17 residues. V shed 1 base and J shed 5 bases, with 20 bases lying between them. Germline loops: CDR1 LGHNA, CDR2 YSLEER. On this clonotype itself: Its antigen is undetermined.

Sequenced with the Oncomine TCR Beta short-read assay was DNA taken from cultured CD4+ T cells. Genomic DNA was taken out of cultured CD4+ T cells by extraction. In TCRdb, the PCR reads were re-called with MiXCR into one record per CDR3 protein. The sample lists nearly 10,000 distinct CDR3 sequences; roughly two fifths were seen once. J is TRBJ2-5 and V is TRBV4-3; weak D call: TRBD1 (5 bases). Sequenced material: CD4+ T cells from blood, cultured in vitro. This TCR derives from a human donor in good health. The CDR3 loop is CASSQGGRRDPRETQYF. CDR3 nucleotides: TGCGCCAGCAGCCAAGGGGGCCGGCGAGACCCTAGGGAGACCCAGTACTTC.